The 13 T cell receptor beta chains reported below all come from one sample, sequenced in a study of cytomegalovirus exposure and HLA in healthy donors. Some clones are missing from TCRdb's copy, which holds only in-frame ones; the method was immunoSEQ multiplex PCR. Of 200,000 or so clones in the sample, around 84% were seen once. Sequenced sample: PBMCs. Receptors were obtained from a young man in good health and CMV-seropositive.

This sequence joins TRBV6-1 and TRBJ1-1; TRBD1 matches at 9 bases. V trimming: 6 bases; J trimming: 10 bases; junction bases outside the gene matches: 9. Germline-derived CDR1 and CDR2 are MNHNS and SASEGT. This CDR3 is built from 13 residues. The CDR3 spells CASRTGGITRAFF. In nucleotides, the CDR3 is TGTGCCAGCAGGACAGGGGGTATTACTAGAGCTTTCTTT.

This CDR3 is CASSLAWREYSNQPQHF. CDR3 DNA sequence: TGCGCCAGCAGCTTGGCCTGGAGAGAGTATAGCAATCAGCCCCAGCATTTT. The chain uses TRBV5-1 and TRBJ1-5; D is undetermined. Trimming cost V 0 bases and J 0 bases, with 13 bases left between them. CDR3 size: 17 residues. Germline V lookup: CDR1 SGHRS, CDR2 YFSETQ.

The rearrangement joins TRBV29-1 to TRBJ1-2; TRBD1 aligns across 11 bases. V dropped 7 bases and J dropped 7; count of bases not matched to a gene: 8. Germline V gene lookup returns CDR1 SQVTM and CDR2 ANQGSEA. The CDR3 has 13 amino acids. CDR3 protein: CSGEGQGVSGYTF. CDR3 DNA: TGCAGCGGGGAGGGACAGGGGGTGTCTGGCTACACCTTC. The full variable domain, rest sourced from reference TRBV29-1 and TRBJ1-2, is SAVISQKPSRDICQRGTSLTIQCQVDSQVTMMFWYRQQPGQSLTLIATANQGSEATYESGFVIDKFPISRPNLTFSTLTVSNMSPEDSSIYLCSGEGQGVSGYTFGSGTRLTVV.

The rearrangement links TRBV28 to TRBJ2-3, with 9 bases matching TRBD1. Germline loops: CDR1 MDHEN, CDR2 SYDVKM. The junction had 9 bases not matched to a gene; V was cut back by 5 bases and J by 6 bases. There are 15 residues in the CDR3. CDR3 residues: CASSPRGTGPDTQYF. Written as DNA, the CDR3 is TGTGCCAGCAGTCCCCGGGGGACAGGGCCGGATACGCAGTATTTT.

V and J are TRBV19 and TRBJ2-7; TRBD1 might be the D (5 bases). Germline CDR1 is LNHDA and CDR2 is SQIVND (reference sequence). This CDR3 is built from 13 residues. V shed 7 bases and J shed 5 bases, with 15 bases lying between them. The CDR3 spells CASTPTQGHEQYF. The CDR3 nucleotides are TGTGCCAGTACCCCAACCCAGGGTCACGAGCAGTACTTC.

The gene calls are TRBV11-2 and TRBJ1-2; the match to TRBD1 covers 8 bases. The CDR3 is made up of 15 amino acids. Trimming took 6 bases from V and 2 from J; bases not matched to a gene: 8. Looked up from germline, CDR1 is SGHAT and CDR2 is FQNNGV. The CDR3 here is CASRPQGEGNYGYTF. The CDR3 coding sequence is TGTGCCAGCAGACCACAGGGGGAGGGCAACTATGGCTACACCTTC.

The chain carries TRBV7-2 and TRBJ2-1, with 9 bases that match TRBD2. Germline CDR1 is SGHTA and CDR2 is FQGNSA. The CDR3 loop spans 14 amino acids. V lost 6 bases to trimming and J lost 7 bases; unmatched junction nucleotides: 7. CDR3 sequence reads: CASSTGLAWNEQFF. The CDR3 DNA reads TGTGCCAGCAGTACGGGACTAGCCTGGAATGAGCAGTTCTTC.

The genes are TRBV2 and TRBJ2-2, with D tentatively TRBD1 (6 bases). Germline CDR1 reads SNHLY; CDR2 reads FYNNEI. V shed 2 bases and J shed 11 bases, with 12 bases lying between them. The CDR3 sequence is 13 residues long. The CDR3 protein is CASSEQGFGELFF. CDR3 nucleotide sequence: TGTGCCAGCAGTGAACAGGGGTTTGGAGAGCTGTTTTTT.

This chain links TRBV29-1 with TRBJ2-1; 7 nucleotides align to TRBD1. Germline V gene data show CDR1 as SQVTM and CDR2 as ANQGSEA. CDR3 length equals 13 residues. J was trimmed by 8 bases and V by 7 bases; bases with no gene match: 11. CDR3 in amino acids: CSADRVTRDEQFF. The CDR3 nucleotides read TGCAGCGCTGACAGGGTAACTCGCGATGAGCAGTTCTTC.

This clone turned up a few times. This chain uses TRBV6-5 with TRBJ2-7; D gene ambiguous. V was shortened by 6 bases and J by 2 bases, with 5 bases between the two germline ends. Germline V gene lookup returns CDR1 MNHEY and CDR2 SVGAGI. This CDR3 is 11 amino acids long. The CDR3 DNA is TGTGCCAGCAGAGCCCCCTACGAGCAGTACTTC. This encodes CASRAPYEQYF.

In its sample, this clone was seen once. V and J are TRBV19 and TRBJ1-2, with 8 bases lining up with TRBD1. This CDR3 has 15 residues. V trimming: 3 bases; J trimming: 1 base; junction bases outside the gene matches: 4. The germline V gene has CDR1 LNHDA and CDR2 SQIVND (reference sequence). The CDR3 region has the DNA TGTGCCAGTAGTATCGGACAGGGACTTAACTATGGCTACACCTTC. Translated: CASSIGQGLNYGYTF. Full variable domain (outside the CDR3, taken from reference TRBV19 and TRBJ1-2): DGGITQSPKYLFRKEGQNVTLSCEQNLNHDAMYWYRQDPGQGLRLIYYSQIVNDFQKGDIAEGYSVSREKKESFPLTVTSAQKNPTAFYLCASSIGQGLNYGYTFGSGTRLTVV.

This clone was recorded at least ten times. The chain joins TRBV30 to TRBJ1-2; a weak D match, TRBD1 (5 bases). CDR3 length: 14 residues. Trimming took off 0 bases at V and 2 bases at J, with 10 bases between the two ends. Germline values: CDR1 GTSNPN, CDR2 SVGIG (reference sequence). CDR3 sequence (DNA): TGTGCCTGGAGTGTAGGGGAGGGGAACTATGGCTACACCTTC. It encodes CAWSVGEGNYGYTF.

The chain carries TRBV25-1 and TRBJ2-2; TRBD1 agrees at 8 bases. With V trimmed by 2 bases and J by 6 bases, 2 bases remained unmatched. The CDR3 spans 14 residues. Germline V gene lookup returns CDR1 MGHDK and CDR2 SYGVNS. The CDR3 region has the DNA TGTGCCAGCAGTGAACAGGGGGCGCCCGGGGAGCTGTTTTTT. Translation gives CASSEQGAPGELFF.